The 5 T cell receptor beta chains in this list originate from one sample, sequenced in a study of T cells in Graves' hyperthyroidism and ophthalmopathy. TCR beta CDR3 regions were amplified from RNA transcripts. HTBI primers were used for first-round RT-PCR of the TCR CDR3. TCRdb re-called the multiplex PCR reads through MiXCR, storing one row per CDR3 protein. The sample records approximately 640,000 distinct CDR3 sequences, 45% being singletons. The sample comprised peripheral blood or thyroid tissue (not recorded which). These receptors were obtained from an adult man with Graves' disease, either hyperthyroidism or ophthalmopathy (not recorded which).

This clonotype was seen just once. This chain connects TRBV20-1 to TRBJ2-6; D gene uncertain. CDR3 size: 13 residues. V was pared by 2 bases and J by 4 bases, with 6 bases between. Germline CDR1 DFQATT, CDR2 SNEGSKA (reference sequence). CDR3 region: CSARPTGANVLTF. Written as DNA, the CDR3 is TGCAGTGCTAGACCGACAGGGGCCAACGTCCTGACTTTC.

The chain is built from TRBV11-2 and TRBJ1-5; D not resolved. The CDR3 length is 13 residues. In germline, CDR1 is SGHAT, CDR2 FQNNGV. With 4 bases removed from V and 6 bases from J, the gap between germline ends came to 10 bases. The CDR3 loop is CASSSVGGQPQHF. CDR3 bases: TGTGCCAGCAGCTCGGTGGGCGGTCAGCCCCAGCATTTT. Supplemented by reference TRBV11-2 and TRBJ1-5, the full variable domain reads EAGVAQSPRYKIIEKRQSVAFWCNPISGHATLYWYQQILGQGPKLLIQFQNNGVVDDSQLPKDRFSAERLKGVDSTLKIQPAKLEDSAVYLCASSSVGGQPQHFGDGTRLSIL.

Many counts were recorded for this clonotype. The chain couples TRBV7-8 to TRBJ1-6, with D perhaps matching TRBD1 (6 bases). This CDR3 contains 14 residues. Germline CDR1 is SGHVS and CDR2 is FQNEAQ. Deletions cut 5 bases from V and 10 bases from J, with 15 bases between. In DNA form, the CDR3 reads TGTGCCAGCAGCGACAGGACAGCTCACTCACCCCTCCACTTT. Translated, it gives CASSDRTAHSPLHF.

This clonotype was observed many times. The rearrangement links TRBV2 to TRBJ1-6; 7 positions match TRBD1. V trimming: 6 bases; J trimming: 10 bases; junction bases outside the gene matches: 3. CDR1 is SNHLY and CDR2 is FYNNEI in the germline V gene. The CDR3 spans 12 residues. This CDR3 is CASSGTASPLHF. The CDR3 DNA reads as TGTGCCAGCAGCGGGACAGCATCACCCCTCCACTTT.

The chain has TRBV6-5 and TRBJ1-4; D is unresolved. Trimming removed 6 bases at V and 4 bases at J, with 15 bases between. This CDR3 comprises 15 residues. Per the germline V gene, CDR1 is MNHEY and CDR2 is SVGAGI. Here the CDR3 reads CASRPYTGDNEKLFF. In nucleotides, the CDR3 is TGTGCCAGCAGGCCCTACACGGGAGATAATGAAAAACTGTTTTTT.